Following are 20 T cell receptor beta chains from one sample sequenced in a study of cytomegalovirus exposure and HLA in healthy donors. The PCR contained 60 Vbeta and 13 Jbeta primers. TCRdb keeps only in-frame clones here, not all; method: immunoSEQ multiplex PCR. The sample includes under 200,000 clones, almost 80% seen only once; the top ten take over 1%. The source material was PBMCs. The receptors were gathered from a woman in her 50s in good health and CMV-seronegative.

The chain recombines TRBV2 with TRBJ2-7, with 7 bases lining up with TRBD1. Germline CDR1 and CDR2: SNHLY and FYNNEI. CDR3 length: 14 residues. Trimming removed 3 bases from V and 4 bases from J; junction bases left unmatched: 6. Written as DNA, the CDR3 is TGTGCCAGCAGTGAGGGGACAGTGATATACGAGCAGTACTTC. Its translation is CASSEGTVIYEQYF.

This chain links TRBV6-6 with TRBJ1-1; D is unresolved. This CDR3 has 14 residues. Per germline, CDR1 MNHNY and CDR2 SVGAGI (reference sequence). The V gene lost 0 bases and the J gene lost 4 bases, with 9 bases spanning the gap. The CDR3 spells CASSYSEGSTEAFF. CDR3 nucleotide sequence: TGTGCCAGCAGTTACTCGGAGGGAAGCACTGAAGCTTTCTTT.

This clone was picked up one time. J is TRBJ2-1 and V is TRBV7-3; D perhaps matches TRBD2 (6 bases). The CDR3 sequence is 16 residues long. CDR1 and CDR2 (germline): SGHTA, FQGTGA. Trimming removed 0 bases at V and 10 bases at J, with 19 bases between. CDR3 DNA: TGTGCCAGCAGCTTAACCGCTACTCCGCGGGACTCAGAGCAGTTCTTC. Amino acids: CASSLTATPRDSEQFF. The full variable domain, with the rest looked up from reference TRBV7-3 and TRBJ2-1, is GAGVSQTPSNKVTEKGKYVELRCDPISGHTALYWYRQSLGQGPEFLIYFQGTGAADDSGLPNDRFFAVRPEGSVSTLKIQRTERGDSAVYLCASSLTATPRDSEQFFGPGTRLTVL.

The V call is TRBV10-2, the J call TRBJ2-5; the D gene is possibly TRBD2 (7 bases). The V and J ends lost 0 bases and 4 bases respectively, with 12 bases between them. This CDR3 has 15 amino acids. The V gene's germline CDR1 is WSHSY and CDR2 SAAADI. CDR3 in amino acids: CASSESGRGAETQYF. The CDR3 nucleotides are TGCGCCAGCAGTGAGTCGGGTCGGGGGGCAGAGACCCAGTACTTC.

The chain links TRBV27 to TRBJ2-2; 7 bases agree with TRBD2. V lost 4 bases, J lost 5 bases, and 7 bases stayed unmatched. This CDR3 is built from 15 residues. Germline assignment: CDR1 MNHEY and CDR2 SMNVEV (reference sequence). As DNA, the CDR3 is TGTGCCAGCAGTTCCCGGCGGGGGTGGACCGGGGAGCTGTTTTTT. It is translated as CASSSRRGWTGELFF.

The chain uses TRBV5-1 and TRBJ2-2; tentative D call: TRBD2 (6 bases). This CDR3 region has 15 residues. Germline CDR1 reads SGHRS; CDR2 reads YFSETQ. Deletions cut 4 bases from V and 2 bases from J, with 12 bases between. The DNA for the CDR3 is TGCGCCAGCAGCCTCCAGACTAGTAACACCGGGGAGCTGTTTTTT. The encoded protein is CASSLQTSNTGELFF.

The chain combines TRBV4-3 with TRBJ2-5; a possible D gene is TRBD2 (6 bases). Gene TRBJ2-7 matches the end of the DNA better, so the J call may be wrong. This CDR3 has 15 amino acids. Per germline, CDR1 LGHNA and CDR2 YSLEER. The CDR3 protein is CASSSEVGGLGEQYF. Here the CDR3 DNA reads TGCGCCAGCAGCTCAGAAGTGGGGGGTTTGGGCGAGCAGTACTTC.

This clone was detected a few times. The V gene is TRBV5-4, the J gene TRBJ1-6; 11 bases map to TRBD1. From germline, CDR1 is SGHNT and CDR2 YYREEE (reference sequence). V was pared by 3 bases and J by 7 bases, with 12 bases of the junction left unmatched. The CDR3 is made up of 18 amino acids. The CDR3 protein is CASSSPGTGGFSNSPLHF. For the CDR3, the DNA is TGTGCCAGCAGCTCTCCCGGGACAGGGGGATTTTCAAATTCACCCCTCCACTTT.

The rearrangement links TRBV5-6 to TRBJ1-2; no clear D. Germline V CDR1 and CDR2: SGHDT, YYEEEE. V gave up 4 bases and J gave up 9 bases, with 22 bases separating them. The CDR3 consists of 15 residues. CDR3 nucleotide sequence: TGTGCCAGCAGCCTCTCCCCCGGAGGCCACAAAAGCTACACCTTC. Translated: CASSLSPGGHKSYTF.

The rearrangement uses TRBV13 and TRBJ1-1; TRBD1 aligns across 8 bases. Germline CDR1 PRHDT, CDR2 FYEKMQ (reference sequence). V shed 5 bases and J 8 bases; nucleotides not matched to a gene: 10. The CDR3 sequence is 14 residues long. This CDR3 reads CASSLRTGPIEAFF. CDR3 sequence (DNA): TGTGCCAGCAGCCTCAGGACAGGGCCCATAGAAGCTTTCTTT.

This chain uses TRBV19 with TRBJ1-1; the match to TRBD1 covers 10 bases. Germline CDR1 LNHDA, CDR2 SQIVND (reference sequence). The CDR3 loop spans 14 amino acids. Trimming removed 3 bases from V and 4 bases from J; junction bases left unmatched: 2. The CDR3 loop reads CASSMTGGVTEAFF. In nucleotides, the CDR3 is TGTGCCAGTAGTATGACAGGGGGCGTCACTGAAGCTTTCTTT.

CDR3 sequence (DNA): TGTGCCAGCAGCTTGGGGGGGGTAGCAACAGATACGCAGTATTTT. It codes for CASSLGGVATDTQYF. The chain has TRBV5-8 and TRBJ2-3, with D possibly matching TRBD2 (6 bases). The CDR3 is 15 residues long. CDR1 SGHTS and CDR2 YDEGEE come from the germline V gene. Trimming cost V 0 bases and J 3 bases, with 11 bases left between them.

This chain's CDR3 is CASSSKGQGANEQYF. CDR3 nucleotide sequence: TGCGCCAGCAGCTCGAAGGGACAGGGGGCTAACGAGCAGTACTTC. The rearrangement uses TRBV5-1 and TRBJ2-5, with 12 bases aligning to TRBD1. The DNA end is more similar to TRBJ2-7, so the J call may be wrong. Germline V gene lookup returns CDR1 SGHRS and CDR2 YFSETQ. The CDR3 is 15 amino acids.

The V call is TRBV6-1, the J call TRBJ1-1, with D perhaps TRBD1 (6 bases). Germline CDR1 MNHNS, CDR2 SASEGT. The CDR3 runs to 15 residues. Trimming stripped 3 bases from V and 5 bases from J, with 16 bases between. The CDR3 protein is CASSEEGGGGTEAFF. The CDR3 DNA follows: TGTGCCAGCAGTGAGGAGGGAGGGGGAGGGACTGAAGCTTTCTTT.

J is TRBJ1-4 and V is TRBV4-2; 9 bases are a match to TRBD1. The CDR3 has 15 amino acids. Germline CDR1 is LGHNA and CDR2 is YNFKEQ. J gave up 8 bases and V 3 bases, and 7 bases lay outside the gene matches. The CDR3 spells CASSQPGQGDEKLFF. CDR3 sequence (DNA): TGTGCCAGCAGCCAGCCGGGACAGGGCGACGAAAAACTGTTTTTT.

This chain connects TRBV7-8 to TRBJ2-7; TRBD2 matches 13 bases. Germline CDR1 reads SGHVS; CDR2 reads FQNEAQ. The CDR3 extends over 16 amino acids. J lost 7 bases, V lost 3 bases, and 9 bases had no gene match. CDR3 bases: TGTGCCAGCAGCTTGAGCCCGGGACTAGCGGGGTGGGAGCAGTACTTC. It is translated as CASSLSPGLAGWEQYF. The variable domain in full, completed from reference TRBV7-8 and TRBJ2-7, reads GAGVSQSPRYKVAKRGQDVALRCDPISGHVSLFWYQQALGQGPEFLTYFQNEAQLDKSGLPSDRFFAERPEGSVSTLKIQRTQQEDSAVYLCASSLSPGLAGWEQYFGPGTRLTVT.

This rearrangement joins TRBV6-1 to TRBJ1-1, with no clear D. V was pared by 2 bases and J by 11 bases, with 12 bases between. This CDR3 has 12 residues. The germline CDR1 and CDR2 sequences are MNHNS and SASEGT. CDR3 amino acids: CASSEHEGWAFF. DNA for the CDR3: TGTGCCAGCAGTGAACATGAGGGTTGGGCTTTCTTT.

This sequence joins TRBV25-1 and TRBJ1-5, with D perhaps matching TRBD1 (5 bases). V was clipped by 4 bases and J by 0 bases, with 19 bases between them. The CDR3 loop spans 18 amino acids. Germline CDR1 and CDR2: MGHDK and SYGVNS. CDR3 region: CASSVPSLQGYSNQPQHF. DNA of the CDR3: TGTGCCAGCAGTGTCCCCTCCCTCCAGGGCTATAGCAATCAGCCCCAGCATTTT. Drawing the rest from reference TRBV25-1 and TRBJ1-5, the complete variable domain is EADIYQTPRYLVIGTGKKITLECSQTMGHDKMYWYQQDPGMELHLIHYSYGVNSTEKGDLSSESTVSRIRTEHFPLTLESARPSHTSQYLCASSVPSLQGYSNQPQHFGDGTRLSIL.

This chain links TRBV5-8 with TRBJ2-7, with D possibly TRBD2 on 5 matching bases. The ends were cut back, 3 bases at V and 11 bases at J, with 15 bases in the middle. Germline CDR1 is SGHTS and CDR2 is YDEGEE. The CDR3 loop spans 12 amino acids. The CDR3 spells CASSSWTRAEYF. The CDR3 DNA sequence: TGTGCCAGCAGCTCCTGGACGCGGGCGGAGTACTTC.

The V call is TRBV10-3, the J call TRBJ2-1; 7 nucleotides match TRBD2. The V segment lost 4 bases and the J segment 0 bases; nucleotides outside the gene matches: 3. This CDR3 has 15 amino acids. CDR1 is ENHRY and CDR2 is SYGVKD in the germline V gene. CDR3 sequence reads: CAISGDYRSYNEQFF. The CDR3 nucleotides read TGTGCCATCAGTGGGGACTACCGCTCCTACAATGAGCAGTTCTTC.